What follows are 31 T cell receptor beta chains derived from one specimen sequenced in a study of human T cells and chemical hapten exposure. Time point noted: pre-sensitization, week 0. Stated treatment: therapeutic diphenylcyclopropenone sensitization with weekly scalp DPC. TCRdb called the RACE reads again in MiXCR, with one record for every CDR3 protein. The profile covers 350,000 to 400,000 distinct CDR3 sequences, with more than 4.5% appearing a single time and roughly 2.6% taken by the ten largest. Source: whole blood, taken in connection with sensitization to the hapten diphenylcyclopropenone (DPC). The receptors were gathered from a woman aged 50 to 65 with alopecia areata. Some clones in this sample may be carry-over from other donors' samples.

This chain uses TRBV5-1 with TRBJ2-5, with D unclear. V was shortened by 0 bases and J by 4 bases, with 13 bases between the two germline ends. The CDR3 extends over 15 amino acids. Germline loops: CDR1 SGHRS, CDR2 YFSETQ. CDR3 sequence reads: CASSLDFALLETQYF. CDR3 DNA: TGCGCCAGCAGCTTGGATTTCGCGCTCTTAGAGACCCAGTACTTC. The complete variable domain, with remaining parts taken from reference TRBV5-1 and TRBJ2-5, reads KAGVTQTPRYLIKTRGQQVTLSCSPISGHRSVSWYQQTPGQGLQFLFEYFSETQRNKGNFPGRFSGRQFSNSRSEMNVSTLELGDSALYLCASSLDFALLETQYFGPGTRLLVL.

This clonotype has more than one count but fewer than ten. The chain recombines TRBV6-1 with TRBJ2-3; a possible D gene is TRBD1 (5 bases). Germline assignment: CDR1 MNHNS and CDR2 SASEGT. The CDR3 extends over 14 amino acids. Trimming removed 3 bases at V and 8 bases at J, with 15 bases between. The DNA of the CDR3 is TGTGCCAGCAGTGATTGGGGCGAAAAAAGTACGCAGTATTTT. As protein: CASSDWGEKSTQYF.

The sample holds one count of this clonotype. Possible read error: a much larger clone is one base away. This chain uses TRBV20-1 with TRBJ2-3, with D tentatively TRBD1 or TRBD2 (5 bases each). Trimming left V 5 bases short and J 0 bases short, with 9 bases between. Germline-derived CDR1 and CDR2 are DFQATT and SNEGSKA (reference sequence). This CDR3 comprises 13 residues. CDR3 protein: CSADGTSTDTQYF. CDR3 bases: TGCAGTGCTGATGGGACGAGCACAGATACGCAGTATTTT.

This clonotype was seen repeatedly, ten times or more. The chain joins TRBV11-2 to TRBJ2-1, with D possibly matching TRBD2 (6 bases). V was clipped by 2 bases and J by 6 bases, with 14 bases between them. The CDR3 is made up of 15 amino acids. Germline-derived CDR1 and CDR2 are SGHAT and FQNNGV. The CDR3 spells CASSLSGPMGNEQFF. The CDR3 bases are TGTGCCAGCAGCTTAAGCGGGCCAATGGGCAATGAGCAGTTCTTC.

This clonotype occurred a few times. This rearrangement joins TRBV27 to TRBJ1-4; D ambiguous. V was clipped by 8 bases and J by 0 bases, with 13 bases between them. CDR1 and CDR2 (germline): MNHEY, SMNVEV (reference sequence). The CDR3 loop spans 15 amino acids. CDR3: CASQKTPSTNEKLFF. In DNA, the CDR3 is TGTGCCAGCCAGAAGACACCTTCAACTAATGAAAAACTGTTTTTT.

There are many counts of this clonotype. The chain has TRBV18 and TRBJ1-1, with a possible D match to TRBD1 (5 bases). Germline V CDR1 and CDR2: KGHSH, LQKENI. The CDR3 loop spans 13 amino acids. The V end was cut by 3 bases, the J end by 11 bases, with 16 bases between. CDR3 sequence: CASSPQRGGTAFF. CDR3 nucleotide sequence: TGTGCCAGCTCACCCCAACGGGGCGGTACGGCTTTCTTT.

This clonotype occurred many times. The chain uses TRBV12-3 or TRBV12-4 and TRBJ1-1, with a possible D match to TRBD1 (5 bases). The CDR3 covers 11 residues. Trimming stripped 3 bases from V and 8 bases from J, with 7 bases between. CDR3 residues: CASSFGGEAFF. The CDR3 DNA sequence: TGTGCCAGCAGTTTTGGGGGGGAAGCTTTCTTT.

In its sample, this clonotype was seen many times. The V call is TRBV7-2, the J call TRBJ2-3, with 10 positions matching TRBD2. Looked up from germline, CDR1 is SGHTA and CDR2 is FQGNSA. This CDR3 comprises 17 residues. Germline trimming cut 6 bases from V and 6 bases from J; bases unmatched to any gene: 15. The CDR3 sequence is CASRPLISTSGHDTQYF. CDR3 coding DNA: TGTGCCAGCAGGCCACTGATCTCGACTAGCGGGCACGATACGCAGTATTTT.

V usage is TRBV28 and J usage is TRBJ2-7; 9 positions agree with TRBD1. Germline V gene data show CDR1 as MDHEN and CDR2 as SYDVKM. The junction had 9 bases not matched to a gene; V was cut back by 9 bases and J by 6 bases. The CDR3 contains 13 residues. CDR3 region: CASTLTGGGEQYF. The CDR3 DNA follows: TGTGCCAGTACGTTGACAGGGGGGGGCGAGCAGTACTTC.

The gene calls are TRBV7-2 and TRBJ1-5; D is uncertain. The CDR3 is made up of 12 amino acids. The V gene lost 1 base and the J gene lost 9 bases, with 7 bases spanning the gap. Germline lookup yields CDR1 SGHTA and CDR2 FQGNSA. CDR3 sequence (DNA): TGTGCCAGCAGCTTAGATTGGATGCCCCAGCATTTT. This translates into CASSLDWMPQHF. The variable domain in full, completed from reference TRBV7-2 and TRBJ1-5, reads GAGVSQSPSNKVTEKGKDVELRCDPISGHTALYWYRQSLGQGLEFLIYFQGNSAPDKSGLPSDRFSAERTGGSVSTLTIQRTQQEDSAVYLCASSLDWMPQHFGDGTRLSIL.

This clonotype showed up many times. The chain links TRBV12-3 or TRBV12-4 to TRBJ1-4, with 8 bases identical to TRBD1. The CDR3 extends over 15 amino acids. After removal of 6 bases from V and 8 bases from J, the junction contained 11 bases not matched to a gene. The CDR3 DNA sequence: TGTGCCAGCAGGTCTATTGGGACAGGAGAGGAAAAACTGTTTTTT. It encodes CASRSIGTGEEKLFF.

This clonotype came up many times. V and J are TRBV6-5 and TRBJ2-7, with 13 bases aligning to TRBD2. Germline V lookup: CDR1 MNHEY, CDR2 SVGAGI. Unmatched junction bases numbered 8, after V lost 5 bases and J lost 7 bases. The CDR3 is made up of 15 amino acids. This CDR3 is CASSPRTSGGAEQYF. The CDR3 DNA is TGTGCCAGCAGTCCCAGGACTAGCGGGGGTGCTGAGCAGTACTTC.

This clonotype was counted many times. Here the CDR3 reads CASSFGESSYEQYF. The CDR3 DNA reads TGTGCCAGCAGTTTCGGGGAAAGCTCCTACGAGCAGTACTTC. This chain uses TRBV27 with TRBJ2-7, with a weak D call TRBD2 (5 bases). CDR3 length: 14 amino acids. V lost 3 bases to trimming and J lost 0 bases, with 9 bases between them. Germline V gene sequence: CDR1 MNHEY, CDR2 SMNVEV (reference sequence).

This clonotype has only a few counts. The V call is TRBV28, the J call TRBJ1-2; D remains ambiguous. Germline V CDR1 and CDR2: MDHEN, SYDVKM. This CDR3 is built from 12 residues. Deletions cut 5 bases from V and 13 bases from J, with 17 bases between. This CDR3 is CASSPGPRYITF. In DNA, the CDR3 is TGTGCCAGCAGTCCCGGGCCCCGTTATATCACCTTC.

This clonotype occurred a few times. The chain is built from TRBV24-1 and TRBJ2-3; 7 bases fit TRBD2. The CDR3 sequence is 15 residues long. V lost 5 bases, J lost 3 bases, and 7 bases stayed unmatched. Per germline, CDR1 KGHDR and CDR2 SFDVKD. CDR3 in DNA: TGTGCCACCAGTGGTGAAGCGGGATTAACAGATACGCAGTATTTT. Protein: CATSGEAGLTDTQYF.

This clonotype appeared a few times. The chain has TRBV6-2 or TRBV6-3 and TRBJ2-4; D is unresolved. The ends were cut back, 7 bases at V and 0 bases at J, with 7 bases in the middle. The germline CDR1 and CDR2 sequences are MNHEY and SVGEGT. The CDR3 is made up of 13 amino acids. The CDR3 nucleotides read TGTGCCAGCACCGCCCTAGCCAAAAACATTCAGTACTTC. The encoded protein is CASTALAKNIQYF.

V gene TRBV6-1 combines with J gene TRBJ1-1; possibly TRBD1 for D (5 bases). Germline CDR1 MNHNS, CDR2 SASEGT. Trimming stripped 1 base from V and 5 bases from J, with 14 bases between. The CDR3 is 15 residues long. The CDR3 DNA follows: TGTGCCAGCAGTGAAGAGCAGGGCCCAGTGACTGAAGCTTTCTTT. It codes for CASSEEQGPVTEAFF.

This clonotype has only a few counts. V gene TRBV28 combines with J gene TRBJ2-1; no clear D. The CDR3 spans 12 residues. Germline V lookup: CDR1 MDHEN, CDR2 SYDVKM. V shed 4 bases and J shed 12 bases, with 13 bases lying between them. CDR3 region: CASSSRWRGQFF. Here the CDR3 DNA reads TGTGCCAGCAGTTCCCGATGGCGTGGGCAGTTCTTC.

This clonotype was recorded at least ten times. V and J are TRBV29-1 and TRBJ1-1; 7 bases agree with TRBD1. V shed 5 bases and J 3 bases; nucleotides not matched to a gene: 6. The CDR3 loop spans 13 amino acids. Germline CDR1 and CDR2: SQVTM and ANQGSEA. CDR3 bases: TGCAGCGTTCAACAGGGGATGGACACTGAAGCTTTCTTT. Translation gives CSVQQGMDTEAFF.

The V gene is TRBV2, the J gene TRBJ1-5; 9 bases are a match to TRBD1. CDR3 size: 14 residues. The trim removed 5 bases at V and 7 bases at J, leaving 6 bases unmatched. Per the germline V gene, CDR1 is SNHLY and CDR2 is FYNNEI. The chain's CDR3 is CASSPQGARQPQHF. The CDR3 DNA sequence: TGTGCCAGCAGTCCACAGGGGGCTAGGCAGCCCCAGCATTTT.

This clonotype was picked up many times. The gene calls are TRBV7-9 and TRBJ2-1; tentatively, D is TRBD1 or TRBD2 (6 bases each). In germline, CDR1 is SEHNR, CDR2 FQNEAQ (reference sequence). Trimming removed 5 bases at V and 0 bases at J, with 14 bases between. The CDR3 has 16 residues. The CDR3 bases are TGTGCCAGCAGCGAGAGGGGGGACCCCTCCTACAATGAGCAGTTCTTC. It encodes CASSERGDPSYNEQFF.

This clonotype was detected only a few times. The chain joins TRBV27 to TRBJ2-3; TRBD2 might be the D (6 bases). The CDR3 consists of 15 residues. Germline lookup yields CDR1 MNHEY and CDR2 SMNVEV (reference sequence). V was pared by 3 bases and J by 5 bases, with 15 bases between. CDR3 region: CASSFKGRGGDTQYF. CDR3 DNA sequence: TGTGCCAGCAGTTTCAAGGGGCGGGGTGGAGATACGCAGTATTTT.

CDR3 in amino acids: CASSLPGPEQYF. In DNA, the CDR3 is TGTGCCAGCAGCCTCCCGGGCCCCGAGCAGTACTTC. This rearrangement joins TRBV5-5 to TRBJ2-7, with D unclear. Germline V lookup: CDR1 SGHKS, CDR2 YYEKEE (reference sequence). This CDR3 region has 12 residues. Trimming shortened V by 4 bases and J by 6 bases, and 11 bases separated the two germline ends.

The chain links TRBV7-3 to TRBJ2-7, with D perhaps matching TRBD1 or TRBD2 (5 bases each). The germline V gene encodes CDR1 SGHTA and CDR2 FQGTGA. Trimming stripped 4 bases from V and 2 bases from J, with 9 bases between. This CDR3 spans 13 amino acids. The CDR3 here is CASSWDGAYEQYF. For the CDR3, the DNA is TGTGCCAGCAGCTGGGACGGAGCCTACGAGCAGTACTTC.

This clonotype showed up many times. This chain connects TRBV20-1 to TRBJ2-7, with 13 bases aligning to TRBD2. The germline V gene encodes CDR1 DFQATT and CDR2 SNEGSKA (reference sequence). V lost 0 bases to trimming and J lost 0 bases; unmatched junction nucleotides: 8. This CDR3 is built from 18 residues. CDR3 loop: CSAREGLAGAISSYEQYF. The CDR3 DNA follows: TGCAGTGCTAGAGAAGGACTAGCGGGGGCGATAAGCTCCTACGAGCAGTACTTC.

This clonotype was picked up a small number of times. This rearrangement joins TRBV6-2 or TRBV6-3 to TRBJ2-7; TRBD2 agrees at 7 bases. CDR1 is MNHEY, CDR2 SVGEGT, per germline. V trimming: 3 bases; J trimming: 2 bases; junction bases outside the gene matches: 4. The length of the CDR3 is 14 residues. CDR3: CASSYASGPYEQYF. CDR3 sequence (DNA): TGTGCCAGCAGTTATGCTAGCGGACCCTACGAGCAGTACTTC.

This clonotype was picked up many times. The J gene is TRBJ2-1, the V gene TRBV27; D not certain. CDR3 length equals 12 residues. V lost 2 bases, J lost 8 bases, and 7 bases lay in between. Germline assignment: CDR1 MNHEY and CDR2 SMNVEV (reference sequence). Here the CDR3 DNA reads TGTGCCAGCAGTTTAAGGGCGGATGAGCAGTTCTTC. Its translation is CASSLRADEQFF.

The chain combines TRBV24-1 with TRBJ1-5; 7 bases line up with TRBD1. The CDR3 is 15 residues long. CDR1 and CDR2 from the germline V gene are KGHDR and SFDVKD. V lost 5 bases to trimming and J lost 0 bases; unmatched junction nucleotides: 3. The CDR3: CATSVGTDSNQPQHF. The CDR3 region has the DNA TGTGCCACCAGTGTCGGGACAGATAGCAATCAGCCCCAGCATTTT.

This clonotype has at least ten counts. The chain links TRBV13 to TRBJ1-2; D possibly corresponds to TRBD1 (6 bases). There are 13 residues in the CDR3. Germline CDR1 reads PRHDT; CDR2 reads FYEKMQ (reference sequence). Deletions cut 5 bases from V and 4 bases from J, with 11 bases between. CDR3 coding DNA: TGTGCCAGCAGCCCGGAAGGGGGCTATGGCTACACCTTC. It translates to CASSPEGGYGYTF.

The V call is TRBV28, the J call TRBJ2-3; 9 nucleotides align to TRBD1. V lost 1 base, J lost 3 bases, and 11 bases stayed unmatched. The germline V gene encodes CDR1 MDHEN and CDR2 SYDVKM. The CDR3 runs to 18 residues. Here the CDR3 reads CASSLFFFKDRGTDTQYF. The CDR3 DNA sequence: TGTGCCAGCAGTTTATTTTTCTTCAAAGACAGGGGGACAGATACGCAGTATTTT.

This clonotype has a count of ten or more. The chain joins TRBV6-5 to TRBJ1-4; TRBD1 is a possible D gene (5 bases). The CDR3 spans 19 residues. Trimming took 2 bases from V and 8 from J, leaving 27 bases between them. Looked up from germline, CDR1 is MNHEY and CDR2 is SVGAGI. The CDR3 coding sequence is TGTGCCAGCAGTTACGGTCAGGAGACGGGTCCAGGGTGGGGCGAAAAACTGTTTTTT. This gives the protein CASSYGQETGPGWGEKLFF.